The rows below give T cell receptor beta chains drawn from one sample of a study of neoadjuvant nivolumab and ipilimumab in lung cancer. Here immunoSEQ multiplex PCR was the method, and the copy in TCRdb shows in-frame clones only, minus some. The sample shows 15,000 to 20,000 clones, roughly three quarters of them seen only once. The source was tumor tissue, collected after neoadjuvant nivolumab, alone or with ipilimumab, at or shortly before surgery. Receptors originate from an adult with non-small cell lung cancer. The CDR3 runs from the conserved cysteine through the conserved F or W. The order of the fields is clone size, V gene, D gene, J gene, CDR3 protein, CDR3 DNA. D genes are given only for firm matches. Expanded clones are given a class, and other clones once, few, many or no size at all.

clone size: few; V gene: TRBV4-3; D gene: NA; J gene: TRBJ1-2; CDR3 protein: CASSLSGGGYGYTF; CDR3 DNA: TGCGCCAGCAGCCTATCCGGGGGAGGCTATGGCTACACCTTC
clone size: once; V gene: TRBV5-6; D gene: TRBD2; J gene: TRBJ2-4; CDR3 protein: CASSRTGLGAKNIQYF; CDR3 DNA: TGTGCCAGCAGCCGAACAGGACTAGGGGCCAAAAACATTCAGTACTTC
clone size: few; V gene: TRBV5-1; D gene: TRBD2; J gene: TRBJ2-1; CDR3 protein: CASSLSPSGGHNEQFF; CDR3 DNA: TGCGCCAGCAGCTTGTCCCCTAGCGGGGGGCACAATGAGCAGTTCTTC
clone size: NA; V gene: TRBV7-9; D gene: TRBD2; J gene: TRBJ2-7; CDR3 protein: CASSLGTKEYEQYF; CDR3 DNA: TGTGCCAGCAGCTTGGGGACTAAAGAGTACGAGCAGTACTTC
clone size: NA; V gene: TRBV7-9; D gene: NA; J gene: TRBJ1-2; CDR3 protein: CASSPQVQRNYGYTF; CDR3 DNA: TGTGCCAGCAGCCCTCAAGTACAAAGAAACTATGGCTACACCTTC
clone size: once; V gene: TRBV5-1; D gene: NA; J gene: TRBJ2-5; CDR3 protein: CASSLEQAQETQYF; CDR3 DNA: TGCGCCAGCAGCTTGGAACAGGCCCAAGAGACCCAGTACTTC
clone size: few; V gene: TRBV18; D gene: NA; J gene: TRBJ1-1; CDR3 protein: CASSPGKTEAFF; CDR3 DNA: TGTGCCAGCTCACCAGGGAAGACTGAAGCTTTCTTT
clone size: NA; V gene: TRBV2; D gene: NA; J gene: TRBJ1-4; CDR3 protein: CASSEGWAGNEKLFF; CDR3 DNA: TGTGCCAGCAGTGAAGGTTGGGCAGGGAATGAAAAACTGTTTTTT
clone size: NA; V gene: TRBV5-1; D gene: TRBD2; J gene: TRBJ2-1; CDR3 protein: CASKLAGFYEQFF; CDR3 DNA: TGCGCCAGCAAACTAGCGGGCTTTTATGAGCAGTTCTTC
clone size: once; V gene: TRBV5-5; D gene: NA; J gene: TRBJ1-2; CDR3 protein: CASSLAGNNYGYTF; CDR3 DNA: TGTGCCAGCAGCTTGGCCGGTAATAACTATGGCTACACCTTC
clone size: medium-sized; V gene: TRBV7-7; D gene: TRBD1; J gene: TRBJ1-6; CDR3 protein: CATSTGKVVNSPLHF; CDR3 DNA: TGTGCTACCTCGACAGGGAAAGTGGTCAATTCACCCCTCCACTTT
clone size: few; V gene: TRBV28; D gene: TRBD2; J gene: TRBJ2-3; CDR3 protein: CASRRGSSDTQYF; CDR3 DNA: TGTGCCAGCCGGCGGGGGAGTTCAGATACGCAGTATTTT
clone size: NA; V gene: TRBV7-6; D gene: NA; J gene: TRBJ2-7; CDR3 protein: CASSLEEAGTTYEQYF; CDR3 DNA: TGTGCCAGCAGCTTAGAAGAGGCGGGGACCACCTACGAGCAGTACTTC
clone size: once; V gene: TRBV4-2; D gene: TRBD2; J gene: TRBJ2-7; CDR3 protein: CASSGSGGAYEQYF; CDR3 DNA: TGTGCCAGCAGCGGGAGCGGGGGGGCCTACGAGCAGTACTTC
clone size: NA; V gene: TRBV18; D gene: NA; J gene: TRBJ1-1; CDR3 protein: CASSPETENTEAFF; CDR3 DNA: TGTGCCAGCTCACCAGAGACAGAGAACACTGAAGCTTTCTTT
clone size: NA; V gene: TRBV5-4; D gene: TRBD1; J gene: TRBJ2-7; CDR3 protein: CASSLRQGFYEQYF; CDR3 DNA: TGTGCCAGCAGCTTGAGACAGGGGTTCTACGAGCAGTACTTC
clone size: NA; V gene: TRBV5-1; D gene: NA; J gene: TRBJ2-1; CDR3 protein: CASSLAYNEQFF; CDR3 DNA: TGCGCCAGCAGCTTGGCCTACAATGAGCAGTTCTTC
clone size: NA; V gene: TRBV7-2; D gene: TRBD1; J gene: TRBJ1-1; CDR3 protein: CASSLNRGLEAFF; CDR3 DNA: TGTGCCAGCAGCTTAAACAGGGGTTTAGAAGCTTTCTTT
clone size: NA; V gene: TRBV29-1; D gene: TRBD2; J gene: TRBJ2-1; CDR3 protein: CSVEGTSGGNNEQFF; CDR3 DNA: TGCAGCGTTGAGGGGACTAGCGGGGGGAACAATGAGCAGTTCTTC
clone size: NA; V gene: TRBV7-9; D gene: TRBD1; J gene: TRBJ2-3; CDR3 protein: CASSLRQGLTDTQYF; CDR3 DNA: TGTGCCAGCAGCCTTAGACAGGGCCTGACAGACACGCAGTATTTT
clone size: once; V gene: TRBV5-1; D gene: NA; J gene: TRBJ1-4; CDR3 protein: CASSTGLGPTNEKLFF; CDR3 DNA: TGCGCCAGCAGCACGGGTCTGGGGCCAACTAATGAAAAACTGTTTTTT
clone size: NA; V gene: TRBV7-3; D gene: NA; J gene: TRBJ2-2; CDR3 protein: CASSKRGGTPNTGELFF; CDR3 DNA: TGTGCCAGCAGCAAAAGAGGGGGGACCCCGAACACCGGGGAGCTGTTTTTT
clone size: NA; V gene: TRBV6-6; D gene: NA; J gene: TRBJ1-5; CDR3 protein: CASNAGREGQPQHF; CDR3 DNA: TGTGCCAGCAATGCCGGCCGAGAAGGACAGCCCCAGCATTTT